This is a list of T cell receptor beta chains from one sample in a study of blood T cell repertoires in COVID-19. Assay used: immunoSEQ multiplex PCR; TCRdb lists only in-frame clones, some missing. This sample carries about 200,000 clones, around four fifths of them seen once, and the ten largest clones take 0.8% to 0.95%. Sample: peripheral blood. The receptor set was obtained from a man between 60 and 75 years old with COVID-19, enrolled during active disease. The CDR3 runs from the conserved cysteine through the conserved F or W. A D gene is named only where the DNA matches it firmly. Clone size is given for some rows only: seen once, a few or many times, or a class if the clone is expanded.

TRBV4-3	TRBJ1-3	few	.	CASSREVTFSGNTIYF	TGCGCCAGCAGCCGCGAAGTAACCTTCTCTGGAAACACCATATATTTT
TRBV20-1	TRBJ1-4	.	.	CSASLREKLFF	TGCAGTGCTAGTCTCCGTGAAAAACTGTTTTTT
TRBV7-8	TRBJ1-3	.	.	CASSLEPGNSGNTIYF	TGTGCCAGCAGCTTAGAGCCGGGAAACTCTGGAAACACCATATATTTT
TRBV7-8	TRBJ2-7	.	TRBD1	CASSEVGTGQYEQYF	TGTGCCAGCAGTGAAGTCGGGACAGGGCAGTACGAGCAGTACTTC
TRBV10-3	TRBJ2-1	once	.	CAISESGHQYNEQFF	TGTGCCATCAGTGAATCGGGACACCAGTACAATGAGCAGTTCTTC
TRBV5-5	TRBJ1-1	.	.	CASSLGRGNTEAFF	TGTGCCAGCAGCTTGGGACGGGGGAACACTGAAGCTTTCTTT
TRBV6-5	TRBJ2-3	.	TRBD2	CATRQGGADTQYF	TGTGCCACCCGGCAGGGAGGGGCAGATACGCAGTATTTT
TRBV30	TRBJ2-1	.	TRBD1	CAWSATTGGDEQFF	TGTGCCTGGAGTGCGACGACAGGGGGCGATGAGCAGTTCTTC
TRBV3-1/TRBV3-2	TRBJ1-1	.	.	CASSERLGVAFF	TGTGCCAGCAGCGAACGTTTAGGGGTAGCTTTCTTT
TRBV4-1	TRBJ2-5	.	TRBD2	CASSTGLAGGRQETQYF	TGCGCCAGCAGCACGGGGCTAGCGGGAGGGCGGCAAGAGACCCAGTACTTC